The 8 T cell receptor beta chains reported below all come from one sample, sequenced in a study of T cell changes during pregnancy in multiple sclerosis. Here immunoSEQ multiplex PCR was the method, and the copy in TCRdb shows in-frame clones only, minus some. The sample records about 60,000 clones, roughly 91% being singletons. The source material was peripheral blood, sampled before pregnancy. These receptors were obtained from a female donor with multiple sclerosis, enrolled in a pregnancy study.

This chain uses TRBV9 with TRBJ2-3; 8 positions agree with TRBD2. The CDR3 is 15 amino acids. Germline values: CDR1 SGDLS, CDR2 YYNGEE. J lost 0 bases, V lost 4 bases, and 4 bases had no gene match. The CDR3 DNA follows: TGTGCCAGCAGCTTTCGGGGGGGGAGCACAGATACGCAGTATTTT. Translation gives CASSFRGGSTDTQYF.

J is TRBJ1-1 and V is TRBV7-2; TRBD1 might be the D (6 bases). Trimming removed 2 bases from V and 0 bases from J, with 16 bases in between. Per germline, CDR1 SGHTA and CDR2 FQGNSA. This CDR3 spans 17 amino acids. CDR3 sequence: CASSLKGRTALNTEAFF. CDR3 sequence (DNA): TGTGCCAGCAGCTTAAAGGGAAGGACAGCTCTGAACACTGAAGCTTTCTTT.

V is TRBV29-1 and J is TRBJ2-1; 13 bases align to TRBD2. Per germline, CDR1 SQVTM and CDR2 ANQGSEA. After removal of 2 bases from V and 3 bases from J, the junction contained 10 bases not matched to a gene. The CDR3 is 18 amino acids. The CDR3 is CSVESHGLAGVLYNEQFF. The CDR3 nucleotides read TGCAGCGTTGAAAGCCACGGACTAGCGGGGGTCCTCTACAATGAGCAGTTCTTC.

V gene TRBV6-5 combines with J gene TRBJ2-2; tentative D call: TRBD2 (5 bases). V lost 7 bases to trimming and J lost 4 bases, with 13 bases between them. The CDR3 extends over 14 amino acids. Germline V gene data show CDR1 as MNHEY and CDR2 as SVGAGI. CDR3 bases: TGTGCCAGCAATGGGGTAGCGAGCACCGGGGAGCTGTTTTTT. Translating gives CASNGVASTGELFF.

The V and J genes are TRBV7-3 and TRBJ2-1, with TRBD1 as a possible D gene (6 bases). V was shortened by 5 bases and J by 0 bases, with 14 bases between the two germline ends. Germline CDR1 SGHTA, CDR2 FQGTGA. The CDR3 sequence is 16 residues long. The CDR3 is CASSQTGGSSYNEQFF. The CDR3 nucleotides read TGTGCCAGCAGCCAAACTGGGGGCAGCTCCTACAATGAGCAGTTCTTC.

The rearrangement joins TRBV13 to TRBJ2-4; the match to TRBD1 covers 8 bases. With 4 bases clipped from V and 4 bases from J, the junction kept 3 bases outside the gene matches. Germline CDR1 is PRHDT and CDR2 is FYEKMQ (reference sequence). CDR3 length: 14 amino acids. The CDR3 reads CASSYRDRKNIQYF. CDR3 in DNA: TGTGCCAGCAGCTACCGGGACAGGAAAAACATTCAGTACTTC.

The V and J genes are TRBV6-5 and TRBJ1-2, with 8 bases matching TRBD1. V dropped 5 bases and J dropped 2; count of bases not matched to a gene: 1. This CDR3 comprises 13 residues. Germline values: CDR1 MNHEY, CDR2 SVGAGI. The CDR3 is CASSRQGNYGYTF. DNA of the CDR3: TGTGCCAGCAGTCGACAGGGGAACTATGGCTACACCTTC.

V usage is TRBV20-1 and J usage is TRBJ2-5; D gene uncertain. The length of the CDR3 is 11 residues. The germline gives CDR1 DFQATT, CDR2 SNEGSKA (reference sequence). The CDR3 here is CSAGSQETQYF. The DNA for the CDR3 is TGCAGCGCCGGGTCCCAAGAGACCCAGTACTTC.